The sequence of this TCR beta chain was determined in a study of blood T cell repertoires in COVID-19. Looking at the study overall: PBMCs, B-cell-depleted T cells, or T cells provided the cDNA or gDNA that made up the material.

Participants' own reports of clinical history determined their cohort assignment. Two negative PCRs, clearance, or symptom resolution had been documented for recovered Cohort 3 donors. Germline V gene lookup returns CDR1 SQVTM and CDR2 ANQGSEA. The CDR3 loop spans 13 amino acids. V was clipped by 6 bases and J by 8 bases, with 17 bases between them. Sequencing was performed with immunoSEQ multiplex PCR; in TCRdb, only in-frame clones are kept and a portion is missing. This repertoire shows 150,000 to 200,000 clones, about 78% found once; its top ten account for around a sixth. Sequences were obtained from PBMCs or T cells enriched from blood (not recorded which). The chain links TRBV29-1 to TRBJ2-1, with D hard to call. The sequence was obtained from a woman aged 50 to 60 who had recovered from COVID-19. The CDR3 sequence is CSVVRVTLDEQFF. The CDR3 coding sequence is TGCAGCGTCGTCCGGGTTACTCTTGATGAGCAGTTCTTC.